These 25 T cell receptor beta chains were all obtained from the same sample, sequenced in a study of blood T cell repertoires in COVID-19. The data were produced by immunoSEQ multiplex PCR, yet TCRdb's version contains in-frame clones alone and is incomplete. The sample includes under 550,000 clones, 70% to 90% of them seen just once. The specimen sequenced was peripheral blood. The receptors stem from a man in his late teens or twenties with COVID-19, enrolled during active disease.

This clone is a singleton in its sample. V and J are TRBV12-3 or TRBV12-4 and TRBJ2-5, with TRBD2 identical over 11 bases. There are 13 residues in the CDR3. The V and J ends lost 6 bases and 5 bases, in that order; junction bases with no gene match: 2. The CDR3 nucleotides are TGTGCCAGCAGCAGGACTAGCGGGGAGACCCAGTACTTC. Protein: CASSRTSGETQYF.

The J gene is TRBJ2-1, the V gene TRBV2; 12 bases are a match to TRBD2. The germline CDR1 and CDR2 sequences are SNHLY and FYNNEI. The CDR3 consists of 17 residues. Trimming at V came to 6 bases and at J to 5 bases, leaving 11 bases not matched to a gene. For the CDR3, the DNA is TGTGCCAGCAGCCCGACTAGCGGGAGACAGGTGAACAATGAGCAGTTCTTC. Translation: CASSPTSGRQVNNEQFF.

The rearrangement links TRBV30 to TRBJ1-5; a possible D gene is TRBD1 (5 bases). The CDR3 loop spans 16 amino acids. Germline CDR1 reads GTSNPN; CDR2 reads SVGIG (reference sequence). The V end was cut by 0 bases, the J end by 0 bases, with 12 bases between. In DNA form, the CDR3 reads TGTGCCTGGAGTGTTGGGGCAGTAAATAGCAATCAGCCCCAGCATTTT. As protein: CAWSVGAVNSNQPQHF.

The chain uses TRBV7-9 and TRBJ2-3, with a tentative D call TRBD2 (5 bases). The CDR3 runs to 15 residues. CDR1 is SEHNR, CDR2 FQNEAQ, per germline (reference sequence). The V end lost 2 bases, the J end lost 2 bases, and 11 bases lay between the germline ends. The CDR3 is CASSLLDFYTDTQYF. DNA of the CDR3: TGTGCCAGCAGCTTACTGGACTTCTACACAGATACGCAGTATTTT.

The chain employs TRBV6-6 and TRBJ2-3; 9 bases agree with TRBD2. After removal of 10 bases from V and 4 bases from J, the junction contained 9 bases not matched to a gene. The CDR3 totals 14 residues. Per the germline V gene, CDR1 is MNHNY and CDR2 is SVGAGI (reference sequence). Written as DNA, the CDR3 is TGTGCCACAAGGGGGCGGGAGGGCGCAGATACGCAGTATTTT. It encodes CATRGREGADTQYF.

This chain links TRBV19 with TRBJ2-7; D is possibly TRBD2 (6 bases). Between the trimmed V and J ends, which lost 3 bases and 2 bases, there was a span of 11 bases. Germline lookup yields CDR1 LNHDA and CDR2 SQIVND (reference sequence). This CDR3 has 14 residues. Written as DNA, the CDR3 is TGTGCCAGTAGTATTGGACGCGGGGCCTACGAGCAGTACTTC. Its protein product is CASSIGRGAYEQYF. Supplemented by reference TRBV19 and TRBJ2-7, the full variable domain reads DGGITQSPKYLFRKEGQNVTLSCEQNLNHDAMYWYRQDPGQGLRLIYYSQIVNDFQKGDIAEGYSVSREKKESFPLTVTSAQKNPTAFYLCASSIGRGAYEQYFGPGTRLTVT.

Here the CDR3 DNA reads TGTGCCAGCTCACCTATGACTGATAATTCACCCCTCCACTTT. Translation gives CASSPMTDNSPLHF. The chain combines TRBV18 with TRBJ1-6; D not certain. Trimming cost V 3 bases and J 5 bases, with 8 bases left between them. From germline, CDR1 is KGHSH and CDR2 LQKENI. CDR3 length equals 14 residues.

Turning to this clone: The sample has other DNA sequences that encode this CDR3 too. The genes are TRBV4-1 and TRBJ2-5; the match to TRBD2 covers 7 bases. The CDR3 loop spans 14 amino acids. With V trimmed by 4 bases and J by 2 bases, 4 bases remained unmatched. Germline assignment: CDR1 MGHRA and CDR2 YSYEKL. CDR3: CASSRTGGQETQYF. CDR3 in DNA: TGCGCCAGCAGCCGTACGGGGGGACAAGAGACCCAGTACTTC.

The CDR3 DNA reads TGTGCCAGTTCCTCGGGACAAGGGTTCTATAATTCACCCCTCCACTTT. It is translated as CASSSGQGFYNSPLHF. The rearrangement uses TRBV19 and TRBJ1-6; a weak D match, TRBD1 (6 bases). Germline lookup yields CDR1 LNHDA and CDR2 SQIVND (reference sequence). The CDR3 runs 16 residues. The V end lost 8 bases, the J end lost 3 bases, and 17 bases lay between the germline ends.

The chain is built from TRBV5-1 and TRBJ2-7, with 7 bases identical to TRBD2. The V gene end was trimmed by 7 bases and the J gene end by 4 bases; junction bases not matched to a gene: 14. Germline values: CDR1 SGHRS, CDR2 YFSETQ. This CDR3 is 15 amino acids long. CDR3 loop: CASPIWGGLIYEQYF. CDR3 nucleotides: TGCGCCAGCCCCATTTGGGGGGGTCTTATATACGAGCAGTACTTC.

The CDR3 region is CASSQALAGEGVHNEQFF. CDR3 DNA: TGTGCCAGCAGCCAAGCCCTAGCGGGAGAGGGAGTCCACAATGAGCAGTTCTTC. V is TRBV3-1 (or the pseudogene TRBV3-2) and J is TRBJ2-1; 10 nucleotides align to TRBD2. This CDR3 is 18 amino acids long. Per germline, CDR1 LGHDT and CDR2 YNNKEL (reference sequence). V shed 1 base and J 5 bases; nucleotides not matched to a gene: 11.

The chain carries TRBV29-1 and TRBJ2-7; TRBD2 matches 8 bases. Losses at the gene ends were 4 bases for V and 6 bases for J; bases not matched to a gene: 8. CDR3 size: 13 residues. The germline V gene has CDR1 SQVTM and CDR2 ANQGSEA. CDR3 nucleotide sequence: TGCAGCGTTGCTCCGAGAGCGGGAGTCGAGCAGTACTTC. Its translation: CSVAPRAGVEQYF.

The CDR3 sequence: CASSRRRDRADTQYF. The CDR3 coding sequence is TGTGCCAGCAGCCGCCGGCGGGACAGAGCAGATACGCAGTATTTT. The chain employs TRBV6-2 or TRBV6-3 and TRBJ2-3, with D possibly being TRBD1 (7 bases). CDR3 length equals 15 residues. The V end lost 6 bases, the J end lost 4 bases, and 17 bases lay between the germline ends. From germline, CDR1 is MNHEY and CDR2 SVGEGT.

V gene TRBV19 combines with J gene TRBJ1-1; weak D call: TRBD1 (5 bases). V was trimmed by 6 bases and J by 5 bases, leaving 10 bases between them. This CDR3 comprises 12 residues. Germline values: CDR1 LNHDA, CDR2 SQIVND (reference sequence). CDR3 residues: CASRGPWTEAFF. Here the CDR3 DNA reads TGTGCCAGTAGGGGGCCTTGGACTGAAGCTTTCTTT.

This chain uses TRBV19 with TRBJ2-2; 7 bases align to TRBD1. There are 15 residues in the CDR3. CDR1 and CDR2 from the germline V gene are LNHDA and SQIVND (reference sequence). Germline trimming cut 3 bases from V and 2 bases from J; bases unmatched to any gene: 3. The CDR3, as DNA: TGTGCCAGTAGTATCGGGACAGCTAACACCGGGGAGCTGTTTTTT. Translated: CASSIGTANTGELFF.

Notes on this clone: The junction and the germline gene differ at one end; a read error may be behind it. The chain carries TRBV2 and TRBJ2-1, with 12 positions matching TRBD2. CDR1 SNHLY and CDR2 FYNNEI come from the germline V gene. The length of the CDR3 is 16 residues. As DNA, the CDR3 is TGTGCCAGCAGTGTTATAGGACTAGCGGGGTACATTGAGCAGTTCTTC. Protein sequence: CASSVIGLAGYIEQFF.

The rearrangement uses TRBV10-2 and TRBJ2-1; 10 positions match TRBD2. J was trimmed by 8 bases and V by 6 bases; bases with no gene match: 10. The length of the CDR3 is 15 residues. Germline V CDR1 and CDR2: WSHSY, SAAADI. The CDR3 loop reads CASRQAGGGSYEQFF. CDR3 nucleotide sequence: TGCGCCAGCAGACAAGCGGGAGGGGGTTCATATGAGCAGTTCTTC.

The chain carries TRBV25-1 and TRBJ2-1; 9 nucleotides line up with TRBD1. The CDR3 has 15 amino acids. Trimming removed 1 base from V and 8 bases from J; junction bases left unmatched: 6. Germline V CDR1 and CDR2: MGHDK, SYGVNS. The CDR3 reads CASSEWGTGRDEQFF. The CDR3 nucleotides are TGTGCCAGCAGTGAATGGGGGACAGGGCGGGATGAGCAGTTCTTC.

This rearrangement joins TRBV2 to TRBJ2-5, with 9 nucleotides matching TRBD2. The CDR3 totals 15 residues. V dropped 5 bases and J dropped 5; count of bases not matched to a gene: 9. CDR1 is SNHLY and CDR2 is FYNNEI in the germline V gene. CDR3 sequence reads: CASSPAGGRLETQYF. In DNA, the CDR3 is TGTGCCAGCAGTCCTGCGGGGGGGCGTTTGGAGACCCAGTACTTC.

This chain links TRBV6-5 with TRBJ2-1; TRBD1 matches at 7 bases. Germline CDR1 reads MNHEY; CDR2 reads SVGAGI. Losses at the gene ends were 3 bases for V and 13 bases for J; bases not matched to a gene: 3. CDR3 length: 11 amino acids. DNA for the CDR3: TGTGCCAGCAGTTATAGGGACAGACAGTTCTTC. Its protein is CASSYRDRQFF.

This chain connects TRBV27 to TRBJ2-7; 9 nucleotides match TRBD1. The CDR3 runs to 15 residues. The V and J ends lost 4 bases and 1 base, in that order; junction bases with no gene match: 5. From germline, CDR1 is MNHEY and CDR2 SMNVEV (reference sequence). CDR3 residues: CASSYTGTGSYEQYF. CDR3 bases: TGTGCCAGCAGTTACACCGGGACAGGGTCCTACGAGCAGTACTTC.

This rearrangement joins TRBV7-9 to TRBJ2-1; no definite D call. Germline loops: CDR1 SEHNR, CDR2 FQNEAQ (reference sequence). V gave up 1 base and J gave up 10 bases, with 11 bases separating them. The CDR3 contains 13 residues. CDR3 coding DNA: TGTGCCAGCAGCTTAGGTGAAGTACAGGAGCAGTTCTTC. The encoded protein is CASSLGEVQEQFF.

This clone was seen only once. Here the CDR3 reads CASSQGTSGSETQYF. The CDR3 DNA reads as TGTGCCAGCAGCCAAGGGACTAGCGGGAGTGAGACCCAGTACTTC. The chain employs TRBV3-1 (or the pseudogene TRBV3-2) and TRBJ2-5; TRBD2 agrees at 13 bases. Germline V lookup: CDR1 LGHDT, CDR2 YNNKEL (reference sequence). CDR3 length equals 15 residues. The V gene end was trimmed by 1 base and the J gene end by 5 bases; junction bases not matched to a gene: 1.

Concerning this clone: Different DNA sequences within this sample yield the same CDR3. V and J are TRBV18 and TRBJ2-5, with TRBD1 matching 9 bases. CDR1 and CDR2 (germline): KGHSH, LQKENI. CDR3 length: 13 amino acids. The V and J ends lost 3 bases and 4 bases, in that order; junction bases with no gene match: 0. The CDR3: CASSPGQGETQYF. The DNA of the CDR3 is TGTGCCAGCTCACCGGGACAGGGAGAGACCCAGTACTTC.

The chain links TRBV27 to TRBJ2-2, with D unclear. Germline lookup yields CDR1 MNHEY and CDR2 SMNVEV (reference sequence). Trimming removed 6 bases from V and 6 bases from J, with 8 bases in between. This CDR3 has 12 amino acids. The CDR3 bases are TGTGCCAGCAGGAGAGTCCCCGGGGAGCTGTTTTTT. Its translation is CASRRVPGELFF.